Following are 20 T cell receptor beta chains from one sample sequenced in a study of cytomegalovirus exposure and HLA in healthy donors. PCR was performed using 60 Vbeta and 13 Jbeta primers. Produced via immunoSEQ multiplex PCR; TCRdb's table is partial and in-frame only. The data show 120,000 or so clones, about 80% seen once. Sequencing was performed on PBMCs. These receptors all stem from a man in his forties in good health and CMV-seronegative.

The chain uses TRBV18 and TRBJ1-1; 9 bases map to TRBD1. CDR1 is KGHSH and CDR2 is LQKENI in the germline V gene. The CDR3 is 13 residues long. Trimming at V came to 5 bases and at J to 4 bases, leaving 2 bases not matched to a gene. Here the CDR3 DNA reads TGTGCCAGCTCATGGACAGGGGCCACTGAAGCTTTCTTT. This codes for CASSWTGATEAFF.

Details on this clone: The limits of the CDR3 on the DNA are not certain, so only TCRdb's listed CDR3 is given. V gene TRBV15 combines with J gene TRBJ2-1; no check of the table's D call, TRBD2, against the DNA was made. Germline CDR1 LNHNV, CDR2 YYDKDF (reference sequence). Both ends counted, the CDR3 spans 21 residues. The CDR3 sequence: CATSSTSGQGRLAATYNEQFF.

The chain is built from TRBV6-1 and TRBJ1-1, with a possible D match to TRBD1 (5 bases). CDR3 size: 12 residues. Germline V gene data show CDR1 as MNHNS and CDR2 as SASEGT. Trimming removed 6 bases from V and 7 bases from J, with 12 bases in between. CDR3 bases: TGTGCCAGCAGGTACTATGACAGTGAAGCTTTCTTT. Translated, it gives CASRYYDSEAFF.

The chain joins TRBV19 to TRBJ1-5; D unclear. CDR1 is LNHDA and CDR2 is SQIVND in the germline V gene (reference sequence). The V end was cut by 5 bases, the J end by 4 bases, with 9 bases between. The CDR3 extends over 13 amino acids. The CDR3 coding sequence is TGTGCCAGTAGTCTCGACGGGAATCAGCCCCAGCATTTT. Amino acid sequence: CASSLDGNQPQHF.

The chain has TRBV28 and TRBJ1-1; D is perhaps TRBD1 (6 bases). The V end was cut by 1 base, the J end by 8 bases, with 11 bases between. The CDR3 is 13 amino acids. Germline values: CDR1 MDHEN, CDR2 SYDVKM. This chain's CDR3 is CASSLSDSSEAFF. DNA for the CDR3: TGTGCCAGCAGTTTATCGGACAGTTCCGAAGCTTTCTTT.

This rearrangement joins TRBV6-1 to TRBJ2-7; the D gene is possibly TRBD2 (6 bases). The ends were cut back, 7 bases at V and 0 bases at J, with 13 bases in the middle. The germline V gene has CDR1 MNHNS and CDR2 SASEGT. The CDR3 loop spans 14 amino acids. CDR3 nucleotides: TGTGCCAGCACTCCGGGACTGAGCTCCTACGAGCAGTACTTC. Protein: CASTPGLSSYEQYF.

In this sample, this clone turned up a few times. Because the CDR3 is missing its conserved closing phenylalanine or tryptophan, this is likely a read error. The V and J genes are TRBV25-1 and TRBJ2-3, with 8 positions matching TRBD1. The CDR3 has 13 residues. Germline lookup yields CDR1 MGHDK and CDR2 SYGVNS. The V and J ends lost 4 bases and 6 bases, in that order; junction bases with no gene match: 3. The CDR3: CASSVQGADTQYV. The CDR3 DNA reads as TGTGCCAGCAGTGTTCAGGGGGCGGATACGCAGTATGTT.

The chain couples TRBV6-5 to TRBJ1-2; D uncertain. Germline loops: CDR1 MNHEY, CDR2 SVGAGI. The CDR3 loop spans 16 amino acids. V lost 0 bases to trimming and J lost 8 bases, with 19 bases between them. CDR3 in DNA: TGTGCCAGCAGTTACTCGCAATGGACTTCAGCGGGAGGCTACACCTTC. Translating it yields CASSYSQWTSAGGYTF.

V and J are TRBV27 and TRBJ2-3; no clear D gene. Trimming shortened V by 5 bases and J by 0 bases, and 6 bases separated the two germline ends. This CDR3 comprises 13 residues. In germline, CDR1 is MNHEY, CDR2 SMNVEV (reference sequence). CDR3: CASSPGSTDTQYF. The CDR3 DNA sequence: TGTGCCAGCAGTCCAGGAAGCACAGATACGCAGTATTTT.

This clone was counted between two and nine times. This chain uses TRBV7-2 with TRBJ2-7, with no clear D. This CDR3 has 14 residues. The germline CDR1 and CDR2 sequences are SGHTA and FQGNSA. V was shortened by 5 bases and J by 3 bases, with 14 bases between the two germline ends. CDR3 DNA: TGTGCCAGCAGCCCAGATGGGCCCCGCTACGAGCAGTACTTC. Translating gives CASSPDGPRYEQYF.

The CDR3 reads CASSFGNTEAFF. In nucleotides, the CDR3 is TGTGCCAGCAGCTTCGGGAACACTGAAGCTTTCTTT. The V call is TRBV7-2, the J call TRBJ1-1, with D unclear. The germline CDR1 and CDR2 sequences are SGHTA and FQGNSA. The CDR3 is 12 amino acids. The ends were cut back, 3 bases at V and 1 base at J, with 3 bases in the middle.

The chain employs TRBV2 and TRBJ2-1, with D possibly being TRBD1 (6 bases). The V end was cut by 6 bases, the J end by 5 bases, with 11 bases between. This CDR3 has 13 amino acids. Germline V gene sequence: CDR1 SNHLY, CDR2 FYNNEI. The CDR3 loop is CASSGRQDNEQFF. CDR3 nucleotide sequence: TGTGCCAGCAGCGGACGACAGGACAATGAGCAGTTCTTC.

The table lists this clone with a count of one. This rearrangement joins TRBV7-2 to TRBJ1-1; TRBD1 aligns across 8 bases. V gave up 1 base and J gave up 5 bases; unmatched junction bases: 3. Germline CDR1 is SGHTA and CDR2 is FQGNSA. The CDR3 sequence is 14 residues long. The CDR3 bases are TGTGCCAGCAGCTTAGGACAGGGGTATACTGAAGCTTTCTTT. As protein: CASSLGQGYTEAFF.

This sequence joins TRBV2 and TRBJ1-3; no clear D. V gave up 3 bases and J gave up 0 bases, with 6 bases separating them. The CDR3 has 14 residues. Germline CDR1 is SNHLY and CDR2 is FYNNEI. CDR3 protein: CASSEGNSGNTIYF. CDR3 nucleotide sequence: TGTGCCAGCAGTGAGGGCAACTCTGGAAACACCATATATTTT.

CDR3 region: CASSLGGTGNTIYF. CDR3 sequence (DNA): TGCGCCAGCAGCTTGGGCGGGACTGGAAACACCATATATTTT. The gene calls are TRBV5-1 and TRBJ1-3; D is ambiguous. V was trimmed by 0 bases and J by 2 bases, leaving 6 bases between them. Germline V CDR1 and CDR2: SGHRS, YFSETQ. The CDR3 extends over 14 amino acids.

This clone came up a few times. The chain has TRBV30 and TRBJ1-4; no firm D call. CDR1 GTSNPN and CDR2 SVGIG come from the germline V gene (reference sequence). The CDR3 is made up of 13 amino acids. Trimming took 4 bases from V and 0 from J, leaving 6 bases between them. CDR3 loop: CAWTTATNEKLFF. CDR3 nucleotide sequence: TGTGCCTGGACAACAGCAACTAATGAAAAACTGTTTTTT.

Written as DNA, the CDR3 is TGTGCCATCAGGGACGGGGGGACAGAAGCTTTCTTT. Its protein product is CAIRDGGTEAFF. This sequence joins TRBV10-3 and TRBJ1-1, with D possibly TRBD1 on 6 matching bases. Germline assignment: CDR1 ENHRY and CDR2 SYGVKD. The CDR3 totals 12 residues. V was pared by 6 bases and J by 8 bases, with 13 bases between.

This chain uses TRBV2 with TRBJ2-5, with TRBD1 matching 7 bases. Germline CDR1 reads SNHLY; CDR2 reads FYNNEI. This CDR3 has 14 residues. V trimming: 7 bases; J trimming: 4 bases; junction bases outside the gene matches: 9. CDR3 sequence: CASNRDRALETQYF. The DNA of the CDR3 is TGTGCCAGCAACCGCGACAGGGCTTTAGAGACCCAGTACTTC.

The chain is built from TRBV28 and TRBJ2-1; TRBD2 agrees at 12 bases. This CDR3 has 16 amino acids. Germline lookup yields CDR1 MDHEN and CDR2 SYDVKM. V dropped 3 bases and J dropped 5; count of bases not matched to a gene: 5. Written as DNA, the CDR3 is TGTGCCAGCAGTTTCCGACTAGCGGGAGCTCACAATGAGCAGTTCTTC. Amino acids: CASSFRLAGAHNEQFF.

The rearrangement uses TRBV5-4 and TRBJ2-5; D is possibly TRBD1 (6 bases). From germline, CDR1 is SGHNT and CDR2 YYREEE (reference sequence). Trimming shortened V by 3 bases and J by 4 bases, and 13 bases separated the two germline ends. This CDR3 has 14 amino acids. Here the CDR3 reads CASSSRQVGETQYF. The DNA of the CDR3 is TGTGCCAGCAGCTCAAGACAGGTAGGAGAGACCCAGTACTTC. Full variable domain (rest looked up from reference TRBV5-4 and TRBJ2-5): ETGVTQSPTHLIKTRGQQVTLRCSSQSGHNTVSWYQQALGQGPQFIFQYYREEENGRGNFPPRFSGLQFPNYSSELNVNALELDDSALYLCASSSRQVGETQYFGPGTRLLVL.